This is a list of T cell receptor beta chains from one sample in a study of CD8+ T cells in alopecia areata. This table comes from immunoSEQ multiplex PCR, and its TCRdb copy is limited to in-frame clones, with some not included. This sample yields 100,000 to 120,000 clones, of which around 54% are seen a single time; 3% to 4% belongs to the top ten. The material was CD4+ T cells sorted from blood, obtained at week 24, from a patient treated with tofacitinib. Receptors were obtained from a human donor with alopecia areata. Both conserved end residues are part of each CDR3. A D gene is named only where the DNA matches it firmly. Only some rows state a clone size, as once, few, many or a class for expanded clones.

j_gene: TRBJ1-2; d_gene: TRBD1; v_gene: TRBV9; abundance: NA; CDR3nt: TGTGCCAGCAGCGAAGGGACAGGGGGCAACTATGGCTACACCTTC; CDR3aa: CASSEGTGGNYGYTF
j_gene: TRBJ2-7; d_gene: NA; v_gene: TRBV5-1; abundance: NA; CDR3nt: TGCGCCAGCAGCTTGGCCTTCGGGGACATTTACTTC; CDR3aa: CASSLAFGDIYF
j_gene: TRBJ2-3; d_gene: NA; v_gene: TRBV25-1; abundance: NA; CDR3nt: TGTGCCAGCAGTGAGAATTTGGCAGATACGCAGTATTTT; CDR3aa: CASSENLADTQYF
j_gene: TRBJ1-6; d_gene: TRBD1; v_gene: TRBV5-6; abundance: few; CDR3nt: TGTGCCAGCAGCTCCGGACAGGGCATTCGTTCACCCCTCCACTTT; CDR3aa: CASSSGQGIRSPLHF
j_gene: TRBJ2-7; d_gene: NA; v_gene: TRBV7-3; abundance: NA; CDR3nt: TGTGCCAGCAGCTTAACTTCGGCTACCAGCTCCTACGAGCAGTACTTC; CDR3aa: CASSLTSATSSYEQYF
j_gene: TRBJ2-7; d_gene: NA; v_gene: TRBV30; abundance: NA; CDR3nt: TGTGCCTGGGGGACTGGACACGAGCAGTACTTC; CDR3aa: CAWGTGHEQYF
j_gene: TRBJ1-3; d_gene: NA; v_gene: TRBV7-2; abundance: NA; CDR3nt: TGTGCCAGCAGCTTAGTGCCAGCGGGCTCTGGAAACACCATATATTTT; CDR3aa: CASSLVPAGSGNTIYF
j_gene: TRBJ2-7; d_gene: NA; v_gene: TRBV30; abundance: NA; CDR3nt: TGTGCCTGGAGTGTAGGCGGTTCGGGGTTGGAGCAGTACTTC; CDR3aa: CAWSVGGSGLEQYF
j_gene: TRBJ2-4; d_gene: TRBD2; v_gene: TRBV29-1; abundance: NA; CDR3nt: TGCAGCGTTGTTCGGACTAGCGGATACTCTCGGGACATTCAGTACTTC; CDR3aa: CSVVRTSGYSRDIQYF
j_gene: TRBJ1-5; d_gene: NA; v_gene: TRBV19; abundance: few; CDR3nt: TGTGCCAGTAGTATGGAGGAGTGGACAGTTAGCAATCAGCCCCAGCATTTT; CDR3aa: CASSMEEWTVSNQPQHF
j_gene: TRBJ2-6; d_gene: NA; v_gene: TRBV25-1; abundance: NA; CDR3nt: TGTGCCAGCAGTGAGTTTTCTCTCTCTGGGGCCAACGTCCTGACTTTC; CDR3aa: CASSEFSLSGANVLTF
j_gene: TRBJ1-2; d_gene: TRBD1; v_gene: TRBV6-1; abundance: NA; CDR3nt: TGTGCCAGCAGTGCGGCATTGACAGGGGAGAACTATGGCTACACCTTC; CDR3aa: CASSAALTGENYGYTF
j_gene: TRBJ1-2; d_gene: NA; v_gene: TRBV29-1; abundance: NA; CDR3nt: TGCAGCGTTGCCAGGGGAAACTATGGCTACACCTTC; CDR3aa: CSVARGNYGYTF
j_gene: TRBJ1-5; d_gene: NA; v_gene: TRBV7-9; abundance: NA; CDR3nt: TGTGCCAGCAGCGCGGGTATTCAGCCCCAGCATTTT; CDR3aa: CASSAGIQPQHF
j_gene: TRBJ1-5; d_gene: NA; v_gene: TRBV4-2; abundance: NA; CDR3nt: TGTGCCAGCAGCCAAGATGGCAGGCCCGATCAGCCCCAGCATTTT; CDR3aa: CASSQDGRPDQPQHF
j_gene: TRBJ1-6; d_gene: NA; v_gene: TRBV9; abundance: NA; CDR3nt: TGTGCCAGCAGCGTATCCCCAGGGCTGAATTCACCCCTCCACTTT; CDR3aa: CASSVSPGLNSPLHF